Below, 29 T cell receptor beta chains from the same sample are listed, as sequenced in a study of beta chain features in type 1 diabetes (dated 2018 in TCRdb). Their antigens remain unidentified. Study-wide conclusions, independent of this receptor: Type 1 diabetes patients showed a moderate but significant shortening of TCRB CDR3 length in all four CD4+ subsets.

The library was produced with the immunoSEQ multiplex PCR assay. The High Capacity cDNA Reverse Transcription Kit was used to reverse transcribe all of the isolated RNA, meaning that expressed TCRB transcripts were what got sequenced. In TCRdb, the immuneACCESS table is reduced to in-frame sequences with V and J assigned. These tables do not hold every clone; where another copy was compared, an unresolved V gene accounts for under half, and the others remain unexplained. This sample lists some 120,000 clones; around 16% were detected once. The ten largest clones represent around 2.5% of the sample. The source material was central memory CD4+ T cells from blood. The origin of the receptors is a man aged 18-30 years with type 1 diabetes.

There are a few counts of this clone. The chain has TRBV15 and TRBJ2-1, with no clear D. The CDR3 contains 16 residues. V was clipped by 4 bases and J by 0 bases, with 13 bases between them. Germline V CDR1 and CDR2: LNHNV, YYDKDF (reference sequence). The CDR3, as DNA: TGTGCCACCAGCATGGATTTGGGCTACTCCTACAATGAGCAGTTCTTC. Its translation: CATSMDLGYSYNEQFF.

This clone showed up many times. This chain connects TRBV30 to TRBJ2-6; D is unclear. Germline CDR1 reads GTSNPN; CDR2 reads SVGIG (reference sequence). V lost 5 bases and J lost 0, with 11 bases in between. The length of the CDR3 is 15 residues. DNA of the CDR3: TGTGCCTGGGGGCTGAGGATCTCTGGGGCCAACGTCCTGACTTTC. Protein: CAWGLRISGANVLTF.

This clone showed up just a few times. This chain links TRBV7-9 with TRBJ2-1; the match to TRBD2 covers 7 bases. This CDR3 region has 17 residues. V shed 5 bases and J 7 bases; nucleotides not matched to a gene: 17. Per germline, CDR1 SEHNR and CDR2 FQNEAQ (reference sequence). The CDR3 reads CASSPASGRERQNEQFF. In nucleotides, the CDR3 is TGTGCCAGCAGCCCGGCGTCAGGGCGGGAGCGACAGAATGAGCAGTTCTTC.

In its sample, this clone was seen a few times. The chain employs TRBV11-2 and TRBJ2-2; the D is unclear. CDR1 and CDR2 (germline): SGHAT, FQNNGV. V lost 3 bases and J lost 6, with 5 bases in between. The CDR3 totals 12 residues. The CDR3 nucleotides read TGTGCCAGCAGCTTGCCCCCCGGGGAGCTGTTTTTT. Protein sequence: CASSLPPGELFF.

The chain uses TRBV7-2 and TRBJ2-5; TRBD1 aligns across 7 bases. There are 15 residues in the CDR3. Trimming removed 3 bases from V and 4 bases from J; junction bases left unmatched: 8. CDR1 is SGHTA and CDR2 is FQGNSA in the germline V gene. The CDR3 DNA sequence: TGTGCCAGCAGCTTCGCCGGGACAGTAGGAGAGACCCAGTACTTC. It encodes CASSFAGTVGETQYF.

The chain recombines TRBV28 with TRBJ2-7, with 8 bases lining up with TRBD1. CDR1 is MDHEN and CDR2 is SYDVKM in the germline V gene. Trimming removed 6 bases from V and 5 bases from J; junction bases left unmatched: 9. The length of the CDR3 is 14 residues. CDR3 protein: CASSPQDRVNEQYF. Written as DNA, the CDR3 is TGTGCCAGCAGCCCTCAGGACAGGGTCAACGAGCAGTACTTC.

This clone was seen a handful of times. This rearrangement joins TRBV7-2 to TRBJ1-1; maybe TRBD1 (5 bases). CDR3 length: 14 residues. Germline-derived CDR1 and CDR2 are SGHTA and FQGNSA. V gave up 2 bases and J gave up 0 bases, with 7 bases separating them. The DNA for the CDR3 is TGTGCCAGCAGCTTACGGGGCCTGAACACTGAAGCTTTCTTT. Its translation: CASSLRGLNTEAFF.

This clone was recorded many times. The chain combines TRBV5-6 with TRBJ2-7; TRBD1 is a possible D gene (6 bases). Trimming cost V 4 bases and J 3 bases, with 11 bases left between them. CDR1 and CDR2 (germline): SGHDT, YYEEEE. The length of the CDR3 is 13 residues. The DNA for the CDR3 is TGTGCCAGCAGCCGCGGACAGTACTACGAGCAGTACTTC. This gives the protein CASSRGQYYEQYF.

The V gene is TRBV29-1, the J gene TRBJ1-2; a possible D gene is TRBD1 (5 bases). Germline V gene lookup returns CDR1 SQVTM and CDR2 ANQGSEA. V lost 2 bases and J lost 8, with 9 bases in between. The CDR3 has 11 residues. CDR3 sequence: CSVEQGAGYTF. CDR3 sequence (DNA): TGCAGCGTTGAACAGGGTGCAGGCTACACCTTC.

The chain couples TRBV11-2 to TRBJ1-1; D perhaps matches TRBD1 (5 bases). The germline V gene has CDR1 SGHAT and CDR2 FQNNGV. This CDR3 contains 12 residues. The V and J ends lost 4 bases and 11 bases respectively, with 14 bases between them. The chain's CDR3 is CASSSTGGRAFF. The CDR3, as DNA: TGTGCCAGCAGCTCTACCGGGGGGAGGGCTTTCTTT.

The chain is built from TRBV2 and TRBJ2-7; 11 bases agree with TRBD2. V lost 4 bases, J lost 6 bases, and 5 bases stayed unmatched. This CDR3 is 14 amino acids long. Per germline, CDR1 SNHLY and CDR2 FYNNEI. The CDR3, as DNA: TGTGCCAGCAGTGCGGGACTAGCGGTCTCCGAGCAGTACTTC. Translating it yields CASSAGLAVSEQYF.

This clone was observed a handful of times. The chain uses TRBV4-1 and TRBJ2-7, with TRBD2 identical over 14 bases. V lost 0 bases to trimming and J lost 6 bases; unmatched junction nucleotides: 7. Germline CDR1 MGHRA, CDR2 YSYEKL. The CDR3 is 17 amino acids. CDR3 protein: CASSQETSGRVRIEQYF. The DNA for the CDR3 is TGCGCCAGCAGCCAAGAGACTAGCGGGAGGGTACGAATCGAGCAGTACTTC.

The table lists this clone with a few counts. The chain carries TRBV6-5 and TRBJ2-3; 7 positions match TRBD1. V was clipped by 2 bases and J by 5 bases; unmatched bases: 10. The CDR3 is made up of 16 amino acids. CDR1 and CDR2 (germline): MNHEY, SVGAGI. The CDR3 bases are TGTGCCAGCAGTTACGATGGCAGGGGGAAGGGAGATACGCAGTATTTT. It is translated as CASSYDGRGKGDTQYF.

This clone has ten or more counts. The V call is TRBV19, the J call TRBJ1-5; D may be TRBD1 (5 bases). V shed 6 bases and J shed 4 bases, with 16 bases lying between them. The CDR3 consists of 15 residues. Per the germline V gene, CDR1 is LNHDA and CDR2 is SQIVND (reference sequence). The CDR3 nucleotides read TGTGCCAGTAGGAAAGTGGAACAGGAGAATCAGCCCCAGCATTTT. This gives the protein CASRKVEQENQPQHF.

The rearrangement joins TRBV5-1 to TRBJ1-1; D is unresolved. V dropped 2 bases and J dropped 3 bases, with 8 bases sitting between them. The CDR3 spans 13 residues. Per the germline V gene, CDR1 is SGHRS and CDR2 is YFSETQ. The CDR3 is CASSFKGDTEAFF. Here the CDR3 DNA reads TGCGCCAGCAGCTTTAAGGGAGACACTGAAGCTTTCTTT.

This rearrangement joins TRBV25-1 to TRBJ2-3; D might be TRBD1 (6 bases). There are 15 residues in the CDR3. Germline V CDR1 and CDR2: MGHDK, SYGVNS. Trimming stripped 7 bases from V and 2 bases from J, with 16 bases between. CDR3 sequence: CASTPGQGYTDTQYF. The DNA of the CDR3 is TGTGCCAGCACCCCGGGGCAGGGGTACACAGATACGCAGTATTTT.

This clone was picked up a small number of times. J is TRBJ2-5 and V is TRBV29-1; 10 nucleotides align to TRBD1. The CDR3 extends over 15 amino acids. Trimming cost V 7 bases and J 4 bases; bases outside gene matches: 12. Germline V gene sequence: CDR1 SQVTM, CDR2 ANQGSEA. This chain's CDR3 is CSAGRGTGVGETQYF. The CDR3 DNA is TGCAGCGCCGGACGTGGGACAGGGGTCGGAGAGACCCAGTACTTC.

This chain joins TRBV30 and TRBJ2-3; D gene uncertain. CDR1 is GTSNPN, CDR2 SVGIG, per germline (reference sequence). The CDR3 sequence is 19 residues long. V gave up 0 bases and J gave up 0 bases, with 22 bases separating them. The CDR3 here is CAWSVPRTGQFFSTDTQYF. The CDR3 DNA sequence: TGTGCCTGGAGTGTACCCCGGACCGGCCAATTCTTTAGCACAGATACGCAGTATTTT.

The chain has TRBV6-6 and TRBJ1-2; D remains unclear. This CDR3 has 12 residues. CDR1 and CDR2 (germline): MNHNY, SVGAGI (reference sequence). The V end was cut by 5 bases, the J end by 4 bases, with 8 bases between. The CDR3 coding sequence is TGTGCCAGCAGTCCATCGGCCTATGGCTACACCTTC. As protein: CASSPSAYGYTF.

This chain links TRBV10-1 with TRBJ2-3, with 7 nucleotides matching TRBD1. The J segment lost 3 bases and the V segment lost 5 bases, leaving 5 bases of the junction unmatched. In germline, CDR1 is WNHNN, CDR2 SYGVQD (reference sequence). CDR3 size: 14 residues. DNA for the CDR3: TGCGCCAGCAGTATGGAACAGGGGACAGATACGCAGTATTTT. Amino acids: CASSMEQGTDTQYF.

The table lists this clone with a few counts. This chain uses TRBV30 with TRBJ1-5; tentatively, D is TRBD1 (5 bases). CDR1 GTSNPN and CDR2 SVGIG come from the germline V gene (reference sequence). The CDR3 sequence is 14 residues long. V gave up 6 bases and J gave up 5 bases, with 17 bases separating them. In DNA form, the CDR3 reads TGTGCCTGCGAAAGTCAGGGCACCCATCAGCCCCAGCATTTT. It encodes CACESQGTHQPQHF.

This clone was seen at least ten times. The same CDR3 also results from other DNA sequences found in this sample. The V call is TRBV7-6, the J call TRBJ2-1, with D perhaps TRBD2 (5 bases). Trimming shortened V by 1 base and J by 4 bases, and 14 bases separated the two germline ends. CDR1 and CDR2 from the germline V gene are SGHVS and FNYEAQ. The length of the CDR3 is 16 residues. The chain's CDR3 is CASSLGGSATYNEQFF. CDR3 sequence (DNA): TGTGCCAGCAGCTTAGGTGGTAGCGCTACTTACAATGAGCAGTTCTTC.

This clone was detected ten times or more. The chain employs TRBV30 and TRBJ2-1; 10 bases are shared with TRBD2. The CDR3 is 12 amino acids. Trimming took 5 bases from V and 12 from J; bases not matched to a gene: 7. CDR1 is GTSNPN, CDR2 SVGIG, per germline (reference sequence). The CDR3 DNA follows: TGTGCCTGGGCCCTAGCGGGAGTAAGGCAGTTCTTC. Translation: CAWALAGVRQFF.

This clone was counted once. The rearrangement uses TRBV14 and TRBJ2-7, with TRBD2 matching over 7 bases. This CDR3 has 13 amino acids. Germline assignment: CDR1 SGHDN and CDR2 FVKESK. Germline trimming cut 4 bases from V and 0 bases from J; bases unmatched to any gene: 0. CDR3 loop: CASSRTSSYEQYF. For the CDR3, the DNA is TGTGCCAGCAGCCGGACTAGCTCCTACGAGCAGTACTTC. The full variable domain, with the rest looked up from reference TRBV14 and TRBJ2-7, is EAGVTQFPSHSVIEKGQTVTLRCDPISGHDNLYWYRRVMGKEIKFLLHFVKESKQDESGMPNNRFLAERTGGTYSTLKVQPAELEDSGVYFCASSRTSSYEQYFGPGTRLTVT.

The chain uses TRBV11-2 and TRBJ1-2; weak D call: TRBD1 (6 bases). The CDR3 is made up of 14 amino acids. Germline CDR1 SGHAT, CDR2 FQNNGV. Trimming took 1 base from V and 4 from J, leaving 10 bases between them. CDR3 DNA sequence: TGTGCCAGCAGCTTAGGCGAAGGGGGCTATGGCTACACCTTC. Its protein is CASSLGEGGYGYTF.

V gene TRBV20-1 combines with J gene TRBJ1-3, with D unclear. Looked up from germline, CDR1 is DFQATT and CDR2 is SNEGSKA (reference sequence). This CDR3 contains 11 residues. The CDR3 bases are TGCAGGGGTGTAGGTGGAAACACCATATATTTT. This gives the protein CRGVGGNTIYF.

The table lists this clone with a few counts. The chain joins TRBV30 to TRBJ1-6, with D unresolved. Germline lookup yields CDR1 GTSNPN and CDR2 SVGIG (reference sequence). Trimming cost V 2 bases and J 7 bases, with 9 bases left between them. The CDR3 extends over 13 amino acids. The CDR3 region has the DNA TGTGCCTGGAGTCCAATCGGGAATTCACCCCTCCACTTT. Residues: CAWSPIGNSPLHF. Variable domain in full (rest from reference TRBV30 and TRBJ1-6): SQTIHQWPATLVQPVGSPLSLECTVEGTSNPNLYWYRQAAGRGLQLLFYSVGIGQISSEVPQNLSASRPQDRQFILSSKKLLLSDSGFYLCAWSPIGNSPLHFGNGTRLTVT.

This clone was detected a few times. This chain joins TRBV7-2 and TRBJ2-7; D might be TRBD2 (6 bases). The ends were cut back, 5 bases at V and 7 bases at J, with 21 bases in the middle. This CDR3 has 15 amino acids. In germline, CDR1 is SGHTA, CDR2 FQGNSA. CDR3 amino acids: CASSGRKGTVVEQYF. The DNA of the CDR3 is TGTGCCAGCAGCGGCCGGAAAGGGACTGTCGTAGAGCAGTACTTC.

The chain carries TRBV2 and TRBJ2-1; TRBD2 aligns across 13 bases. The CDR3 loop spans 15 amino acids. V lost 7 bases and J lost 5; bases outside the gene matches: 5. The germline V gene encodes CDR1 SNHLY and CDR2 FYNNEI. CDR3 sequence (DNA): TGTGCCAGCACCGAGGGACTAGCGGGGAACAATGAGCAGTTCTTC. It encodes CASTEGLAGNNEQFF.